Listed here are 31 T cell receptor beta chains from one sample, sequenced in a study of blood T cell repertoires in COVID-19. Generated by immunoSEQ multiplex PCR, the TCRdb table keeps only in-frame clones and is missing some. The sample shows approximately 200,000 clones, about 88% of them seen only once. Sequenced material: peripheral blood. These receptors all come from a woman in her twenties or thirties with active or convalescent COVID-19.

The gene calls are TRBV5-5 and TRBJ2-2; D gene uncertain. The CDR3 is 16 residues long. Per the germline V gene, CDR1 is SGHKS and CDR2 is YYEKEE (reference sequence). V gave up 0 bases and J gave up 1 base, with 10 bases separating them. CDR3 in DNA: TGTGCCAGCAGCTTGGCGACAACGGTGAACACCGGGGAGCTGTTTTTT. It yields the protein CASSLATTVNTGELFF.

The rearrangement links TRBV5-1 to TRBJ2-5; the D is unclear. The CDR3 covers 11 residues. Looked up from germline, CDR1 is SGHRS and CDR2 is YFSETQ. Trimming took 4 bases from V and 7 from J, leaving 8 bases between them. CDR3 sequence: CASSPPGTQYF. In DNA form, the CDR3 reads TGCGCCAGCAGCCCCCCGGGGACCCAGTACTTC.

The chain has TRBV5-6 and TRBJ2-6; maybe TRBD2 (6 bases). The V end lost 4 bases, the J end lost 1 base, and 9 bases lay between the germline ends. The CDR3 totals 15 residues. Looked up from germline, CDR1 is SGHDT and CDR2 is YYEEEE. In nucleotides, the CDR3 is TGTGCCAGCAGCAGAGGGAGGTCTGGGGCCAACGTCCTGACTTTC. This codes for CASSRGRSGANVLTF.

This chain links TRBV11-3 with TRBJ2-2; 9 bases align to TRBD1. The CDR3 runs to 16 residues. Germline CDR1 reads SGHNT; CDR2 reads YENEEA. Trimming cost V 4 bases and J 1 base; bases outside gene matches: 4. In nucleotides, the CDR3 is TGTGCCAGCAGCTCGGGGACAGGGTGGAACACCGGGGAGCTGTTTTTT. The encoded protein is CASSSGTGWNTGELFF.

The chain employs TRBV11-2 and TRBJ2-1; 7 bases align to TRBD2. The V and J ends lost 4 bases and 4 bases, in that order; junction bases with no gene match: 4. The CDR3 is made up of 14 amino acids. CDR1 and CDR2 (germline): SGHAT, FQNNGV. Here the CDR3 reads CASSSSSGYNEQFF. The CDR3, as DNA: TGTGCCAGCAGCTCCTCTAGCGGATACAATGAGCAGTTCTTC.

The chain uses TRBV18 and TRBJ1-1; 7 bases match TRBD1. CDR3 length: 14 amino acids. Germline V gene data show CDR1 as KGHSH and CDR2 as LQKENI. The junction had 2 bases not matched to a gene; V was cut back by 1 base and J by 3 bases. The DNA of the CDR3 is TGTGCCAGCTCACCACGGGACAGCTACACTGAAGCTTTCTTT. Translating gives CASSPRDSYTEAFF.

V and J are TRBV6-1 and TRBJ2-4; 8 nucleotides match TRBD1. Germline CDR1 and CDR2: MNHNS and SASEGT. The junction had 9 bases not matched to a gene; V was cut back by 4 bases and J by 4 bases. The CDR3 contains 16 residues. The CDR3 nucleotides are TGTGCCAGCAGTGTTTCCCAGGGGGCCTATAAAAACATTCAGTACTTC. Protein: CASSVSQGAYKNIQYF.

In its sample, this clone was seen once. CDR3: CASSLSGYGLAGVYNEQFF. The DNA for the CDR3 is TGTGCCAGCTCACTTTCGGGTTATGGGCTAGCGGGAGTCTACAATGAGCAGTTCTTC. This chain uses TRBV18 with TRBJ2-1; 10 positions agree with TRBD2. V shed 4 bases and J 3 bases; nucleotides not matched to a gene: 15. The CDR3 sequence is 19 residues long. Looked up from germline, CDR1 is KGHSH and CDR2 is LQKENI. Full variable domain (rest looked up from reference TRBV18 and TRBJ2-1): NAGVMQNPRHLVRRRGQEARLRCSPMKGHSHVYWYRQLPEEGLKFMVYLQKENIIDESGMPKERFSAEFPKEGPSILRIQQVVRGDSAAYFCASSLSGYGLAGVYNEQFFGPGTRLTVL.

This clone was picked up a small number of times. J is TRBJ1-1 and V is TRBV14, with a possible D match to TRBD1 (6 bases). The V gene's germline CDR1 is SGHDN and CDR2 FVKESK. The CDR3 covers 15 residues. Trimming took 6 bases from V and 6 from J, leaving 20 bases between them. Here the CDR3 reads CASRGSRTVRAEAFF. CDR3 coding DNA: TGTGCCAGCAGAGGGTCCCGGACAGTTAGGGCTGAAGCTTTCTTT.

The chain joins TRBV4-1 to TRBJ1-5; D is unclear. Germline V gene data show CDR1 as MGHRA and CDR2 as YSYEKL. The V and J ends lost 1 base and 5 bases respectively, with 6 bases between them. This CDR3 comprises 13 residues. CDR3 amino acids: CASSQGLDQPQHF. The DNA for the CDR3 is TGCGCCAGCAGCCAAGGGCTTGATCAGCCCCAGCATTTT.

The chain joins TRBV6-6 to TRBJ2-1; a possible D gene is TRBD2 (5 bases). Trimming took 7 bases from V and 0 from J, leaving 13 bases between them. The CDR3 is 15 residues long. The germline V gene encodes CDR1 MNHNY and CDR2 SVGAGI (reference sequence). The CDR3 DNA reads TGTGCCAGCACTCTGAGGGTTAGCTCCTACAATGAGCAGTTCTTC. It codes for CASTLRVSSYNEQFF.

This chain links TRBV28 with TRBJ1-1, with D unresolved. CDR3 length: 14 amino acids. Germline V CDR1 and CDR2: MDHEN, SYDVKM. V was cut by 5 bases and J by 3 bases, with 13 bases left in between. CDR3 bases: TGTGCCAGCAGTGCACGACCGGGGTACACTGAAGCTTTCTTT. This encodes CASSARPGYTEAFF.

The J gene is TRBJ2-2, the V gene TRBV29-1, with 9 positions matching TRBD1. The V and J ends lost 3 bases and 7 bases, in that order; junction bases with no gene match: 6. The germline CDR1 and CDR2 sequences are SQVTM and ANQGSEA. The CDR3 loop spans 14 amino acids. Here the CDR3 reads CSVEGQGGFGELFF. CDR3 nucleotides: TGCAGCGTTGAGGGACAGGGAGGATTCGGGGAGCTGTTTTTT.

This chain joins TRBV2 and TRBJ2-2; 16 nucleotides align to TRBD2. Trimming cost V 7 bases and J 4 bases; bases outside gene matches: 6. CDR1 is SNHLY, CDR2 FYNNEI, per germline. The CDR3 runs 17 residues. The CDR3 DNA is TGTGCCAGCAAGGGACTAGCGGGAGGGCCCGGCACCGGGGAGCTGTTTTTT. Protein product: CASKGLAGGPGTGELFF. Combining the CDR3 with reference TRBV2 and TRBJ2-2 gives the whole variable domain EPEVTQTPSHQVTQMGQEVILRCVPISNHLYFYWYRQILGQKVEFLVSFYNNEISEKSEIFDDQFSVERPDGSNFTLKIRSTKLEDSAMYFCASKGLAGGPGTGELFFGEGSRLTVL.

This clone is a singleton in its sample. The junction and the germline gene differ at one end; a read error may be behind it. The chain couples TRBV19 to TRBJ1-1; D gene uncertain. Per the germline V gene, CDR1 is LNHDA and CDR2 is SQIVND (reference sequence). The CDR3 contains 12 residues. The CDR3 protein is CASSPAEPTSFF. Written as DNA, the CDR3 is TGTGCCAGTAGTCCCGCGGAGCCTACCTCTTTTTTT.

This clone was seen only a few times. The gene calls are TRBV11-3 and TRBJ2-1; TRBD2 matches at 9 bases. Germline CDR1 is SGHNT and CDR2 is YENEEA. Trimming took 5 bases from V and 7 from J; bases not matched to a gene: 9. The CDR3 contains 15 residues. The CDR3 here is CASSPKRGVGNEQFF. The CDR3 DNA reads TGTGCCAGCAGCCCAAAGCGGGGGGTTGGAAATGAGCAGTTCTTC.

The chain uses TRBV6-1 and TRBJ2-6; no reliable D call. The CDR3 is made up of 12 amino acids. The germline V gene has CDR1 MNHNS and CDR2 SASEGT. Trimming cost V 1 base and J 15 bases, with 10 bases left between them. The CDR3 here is CASSEDLYTLTF. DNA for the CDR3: TGTGCCAGCAGTGAAGACCTCTATACCCTGACTTTC.

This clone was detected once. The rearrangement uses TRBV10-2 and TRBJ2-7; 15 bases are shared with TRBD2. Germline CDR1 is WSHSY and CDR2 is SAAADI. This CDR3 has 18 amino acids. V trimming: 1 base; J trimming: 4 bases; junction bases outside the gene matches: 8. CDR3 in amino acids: CASSEWPGLAGGLYEQYF. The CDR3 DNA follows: TGCGCCAGCAGTGAGTGGCCCGGACTAGCGGGAGGGCTGTACGAGCAGTACTTC.

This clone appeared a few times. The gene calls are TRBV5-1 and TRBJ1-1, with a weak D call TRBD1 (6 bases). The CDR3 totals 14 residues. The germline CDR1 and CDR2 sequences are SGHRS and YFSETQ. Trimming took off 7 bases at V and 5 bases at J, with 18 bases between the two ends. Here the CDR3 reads CASERGGTGTEAFF. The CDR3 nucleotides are TGCGCCAGCGAGAGGGGGGGCACGGGGACTGAAGCTTTCTTT.

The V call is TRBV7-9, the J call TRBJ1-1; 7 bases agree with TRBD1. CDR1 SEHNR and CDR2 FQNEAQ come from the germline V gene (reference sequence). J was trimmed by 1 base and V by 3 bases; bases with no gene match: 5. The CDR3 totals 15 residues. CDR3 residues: CASSLTGPKNTEAFF. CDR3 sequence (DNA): TGTGCCAGCAGCTTGACAGGGCCTAAGAACACTGAAGCTTTCTTT.

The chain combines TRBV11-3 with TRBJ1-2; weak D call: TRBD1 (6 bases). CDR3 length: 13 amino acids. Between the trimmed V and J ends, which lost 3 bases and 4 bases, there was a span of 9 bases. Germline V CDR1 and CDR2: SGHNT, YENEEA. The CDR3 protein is CASSFQGSYGYTF. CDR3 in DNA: TGTGCCAGCAGCTTCCAGGGGTCCTATGGCTACACCTTC.

This CDR3 is CASSWVAGNYEQYF. In DNA form, the CDR3 reads TGTGCCAGTAGTTGGGTAGCGGGAAATTACGAGCAGTACTTC. This sequence joins TRBV19 and TRBJ2-7, with 8 bases fitting TRBD2. From germline, CDR1 is LNHDA and CDR2 SQIVND (reference sequence). The CDR3 covers 14 residues. The trim removed 5 bases at V and 4 bases at J, leaving 7 bases unmatched.

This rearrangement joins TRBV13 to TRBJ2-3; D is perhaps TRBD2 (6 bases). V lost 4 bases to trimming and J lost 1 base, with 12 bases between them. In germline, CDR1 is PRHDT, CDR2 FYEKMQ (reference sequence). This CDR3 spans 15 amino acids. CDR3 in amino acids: CASSSSGTGTDTQYF. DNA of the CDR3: TGTGCCAGCAGCTCGTCTGGGACTGGCACAGATACGCAGTATTTT.

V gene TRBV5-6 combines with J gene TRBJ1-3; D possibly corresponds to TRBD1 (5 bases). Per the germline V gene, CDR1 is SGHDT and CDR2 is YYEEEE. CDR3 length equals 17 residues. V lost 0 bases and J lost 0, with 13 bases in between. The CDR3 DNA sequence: TGTGCCAGCAGCTTGGAGGCAGGGTTTAACTCTGGAAACACCATATATTTT. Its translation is CASSLEAGFNSGNTIYF.

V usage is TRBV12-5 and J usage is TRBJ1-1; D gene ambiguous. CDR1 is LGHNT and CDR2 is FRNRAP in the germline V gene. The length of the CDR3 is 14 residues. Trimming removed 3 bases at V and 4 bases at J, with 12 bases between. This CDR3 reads CASGFDVAGTEAFF. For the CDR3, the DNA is TGTGCTAGTGGTTTTGATGTGGCGGGCACTGAAGCTTTCTTT.

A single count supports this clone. This chain's CDR3 is CASSDSHGYTF. The DNA of the CDR3 is TGTGCCAGCAGTGACAGTCATGGCTACACCTTC. The rearrangement joins TRBV2 to TRBJ1-2; D is unresolved. Trimming took off 3 bases at V and 6 bases at J, with 5 bases between the two ends. Germline V gene lookup returns CDR1 SNHLY and CDR2 FYNNEI. CDR3 length: 11 residues.

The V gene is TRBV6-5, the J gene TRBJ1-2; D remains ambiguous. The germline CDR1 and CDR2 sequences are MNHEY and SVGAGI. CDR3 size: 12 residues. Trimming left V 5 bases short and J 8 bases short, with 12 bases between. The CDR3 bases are TGTGCCAGCAGTCTGGGCGGGAGAGGCTACACCTTC. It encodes CASSLGGRGYTF.

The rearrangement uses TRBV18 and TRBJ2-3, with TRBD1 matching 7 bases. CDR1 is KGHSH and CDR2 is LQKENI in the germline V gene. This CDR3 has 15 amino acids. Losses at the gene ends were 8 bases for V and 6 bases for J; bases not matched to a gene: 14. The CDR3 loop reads CASPQTQGTSDTQYF. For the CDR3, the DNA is TGTGCCAGCCCCCAGACACAGGGGACGTCGGATACGCAGTATTTT.

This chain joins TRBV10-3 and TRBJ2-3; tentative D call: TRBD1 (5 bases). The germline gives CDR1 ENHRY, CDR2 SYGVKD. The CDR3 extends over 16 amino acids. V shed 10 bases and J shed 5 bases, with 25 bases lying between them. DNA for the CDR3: TGTGCCACCGCACGTCGGGCTCAGGGATTGGTAGATACGCAGTATTTT. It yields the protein CATARRAQGLVDTQYF.

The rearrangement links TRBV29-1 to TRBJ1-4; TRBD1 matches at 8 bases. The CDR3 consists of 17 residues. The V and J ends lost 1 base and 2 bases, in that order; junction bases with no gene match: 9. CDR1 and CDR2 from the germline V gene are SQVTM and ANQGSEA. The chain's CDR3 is CSVEVAGQGGTNEKLFF. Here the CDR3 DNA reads TGCAGCGTTGAAGTTGCCGGACAGGGAGGGACTAATGAAAAACTGTTTTTT.

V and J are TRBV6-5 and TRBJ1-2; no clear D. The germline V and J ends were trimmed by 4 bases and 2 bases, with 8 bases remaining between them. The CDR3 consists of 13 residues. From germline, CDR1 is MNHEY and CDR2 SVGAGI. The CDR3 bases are TGTGCCAGCAGTTTGAACAGAAACTATGGCTACACCTTC. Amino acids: CASSLNRNYGYTF.